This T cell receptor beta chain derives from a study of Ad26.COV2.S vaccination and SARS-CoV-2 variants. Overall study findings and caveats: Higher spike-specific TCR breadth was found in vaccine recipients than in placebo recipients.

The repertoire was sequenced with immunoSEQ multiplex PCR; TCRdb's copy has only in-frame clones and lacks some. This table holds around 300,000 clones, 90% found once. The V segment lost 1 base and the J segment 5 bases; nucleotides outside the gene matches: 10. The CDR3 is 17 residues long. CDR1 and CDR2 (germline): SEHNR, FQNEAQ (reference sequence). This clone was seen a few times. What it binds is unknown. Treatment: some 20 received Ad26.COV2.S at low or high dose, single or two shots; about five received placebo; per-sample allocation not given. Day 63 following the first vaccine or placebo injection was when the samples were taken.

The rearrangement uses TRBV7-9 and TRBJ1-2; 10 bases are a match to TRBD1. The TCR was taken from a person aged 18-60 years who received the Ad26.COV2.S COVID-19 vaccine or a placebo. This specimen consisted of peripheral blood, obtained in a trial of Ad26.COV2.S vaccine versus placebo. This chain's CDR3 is CASSLEGQGWKRYGYTF. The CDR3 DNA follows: TGTGCCAGCAGCTTAGAGGGACAGGGGTGGAAACGTTATGGCTACACCTTC.